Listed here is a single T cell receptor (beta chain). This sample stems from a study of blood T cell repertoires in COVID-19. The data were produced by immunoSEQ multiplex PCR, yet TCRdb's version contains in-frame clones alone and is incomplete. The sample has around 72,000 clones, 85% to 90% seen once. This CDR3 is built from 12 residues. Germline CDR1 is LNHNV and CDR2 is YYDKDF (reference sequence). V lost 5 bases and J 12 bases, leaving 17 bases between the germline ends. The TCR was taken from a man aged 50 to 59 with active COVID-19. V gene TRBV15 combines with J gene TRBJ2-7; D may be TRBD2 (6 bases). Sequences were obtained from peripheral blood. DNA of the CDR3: TGTGCCACCAGCCAGAGTGGAGGGGATTCGTACTTC. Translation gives CATSQSGGDSYF.